This T cell receptor beta chain was profiled in a study of cytomegalovirus exposure and HLA in healthy donors. Study as a whole: An early data release held 80 million or so unique TCRs from HLA-typed donors.

PCR employed 60 Vbeta and 13 Jbeta primers. Using immunoSEQ multiplex PCR, the repertoire was profiled, and TCRdb retains in-frame clones only, with some absent. This sample has about 140,000 clones, with around 85% found just once. Findings and limits, study-wide: A previous analysis found most TCR beta V segments productive roughly 87% or roughly 30% of the time.

The V end lost 5 bases, the J end lost 4 bases, and 8 bases lay between the germline ends. The germline gives CDR1 DFQATT, CDR2 SNEGSKA (reference sequence). The CDR3 has 11 residues. With regard to this clone: Its antigen is currently unknown.

The rearrangement uses TRBV20-1 and TRBJ1-1; D unresolved. The receptor was isolated from a woman aged 45-65 years in good health and CMV-seropositive. Sequencing used PBMCs. CDR3 sequence: CSAPRSTEAFF. The CDR3 DNA reads as TGCAGTGCTCCCAGGTCCACTGAAGCTTTCTTT.